The clone carrying this T cell receptor beta chain was detected only a few times. The antigen is undetermined. This specimen belongs to a study of naive and memory T cell subsets. CD8 T cells were positively selected from what remained after CD4 positive selection. Four subsets defined by CD45RA and CD27 were sorted after CD3, CD4, CD8 and live/dead staining. Overall study results and limits: A few larger clonotypes appeared in naive repertoires, especially CD8, possibly memory cells re-expressing CD45RA. TCR counts from RNA may reflect activation-linked expression changes.

The beta constant-region primer was an equimolar mix of two oligonucleotides covering TRBC1 and TRBC2. Four rounds of PCR amplified the ligated cDNA using nested alpha and beta constant-region primers plus SP2. The cDNA 3' end received a ligated single-stranded oligonucleotide carrying the SP2 primer and a 12-nucleotide UMI. TCRdb reprocessed the UMI-ligation and nested PCR reads with MiXCR, giving one entry per CDR3 protein. The table lists roughly 100,000 distinct CDR3 sequences, approximately 15% of them singletons, with roughly 2.8% in the top ten. Material for sequencing was naive CD8+ T cells from blood. This TCR was sampled from a human donor in good health.

The DNA for the CDR3 is TGTGCCAGCAGCTTAGATTGGATGGCCTCCGACCAAGAGACCCAGTACTTC. Amino acid sequence: CASSLDWMASDQETQYF. The chain couples TRBV11-2 to TRBJ2-5; D is ambiguous. With 0 bases removed from V and 0 bases from J, the gap between germline ends came to 14 bases. The CDR3 contains 17 residues. Germline CDR1 reads SGHAT; CDR2 reads FQNNGV.